This entry lists 3 T cell receptor beta chains sequenced from one sample in a study of CD8+CD57+ T cells in acquired aplastic anemia. TCR beta VDJ and CDR3 profiles were obtained from a genomic DNA template. TCRdb processed the reads anew with MiXCR; each CDR3 protein has one entry. The data hold 400,000 to 450,000 distinct CDR3 sequences, with 60% to 80% observed a single time. The material sequenced was sorted CD4+, CD8+, or CD8+CD57+ T cells (not recorded which) from PBMCs. These receptor sequences come from a human donor in good health, serving as a control.

Here the CDR3 reads CSVADEGAGEQFF. DNA of the CDR3: TGCAGCGTTGCGGACGAGGGGGCCGGTGAGCAGTTCTTC. The chain employs TRBV29-1 and TRBJ2-1; 7 bases are a match to TRBD1. The CDR3 sequence is 13 residues long. V gave up 4 bases and J gave up 9 bases; unmatched junction bases: 9. The germline gives CDR1 SQVTM, CDR2 ANQGSEA.

Details on this clonotype: This may arise from a read error, as a much more abundant clone is one base away. The chain combines TRBV7-9 with TRBJ1-2; a weak D match, TRBD1 (6 bases). V was cut by 4 bases and J by 4 bases, with 16 bases left in between. There are 15 residues in the CDR3. Germline V gene sequence: CDR1 SEHNR, CDR2 FQNEAQ (reference sequence). CDR3 in DNA: TGTGCCAGCAGCTCAGCGCGGGGGCAGAGCTATGGCTACACCTTC. Translating gives CASSSARGQSYGYTF.

The CDR3 DNA is TGTGCCAGCAGTGTCTCCCCAGAATATGGCTACACCTTC. Its protein product is CASSVSPEYGYTF. The chain is built from TRBV25-1 and TRBJ1-2; D unclear. CDR1 and CDR2 from the germline V gene are MGHDK and SYGVNS. The V and J ends lost 4 bases and 5 bases respectively, with 11 bases between them. The CDR3 spans 13 residues.